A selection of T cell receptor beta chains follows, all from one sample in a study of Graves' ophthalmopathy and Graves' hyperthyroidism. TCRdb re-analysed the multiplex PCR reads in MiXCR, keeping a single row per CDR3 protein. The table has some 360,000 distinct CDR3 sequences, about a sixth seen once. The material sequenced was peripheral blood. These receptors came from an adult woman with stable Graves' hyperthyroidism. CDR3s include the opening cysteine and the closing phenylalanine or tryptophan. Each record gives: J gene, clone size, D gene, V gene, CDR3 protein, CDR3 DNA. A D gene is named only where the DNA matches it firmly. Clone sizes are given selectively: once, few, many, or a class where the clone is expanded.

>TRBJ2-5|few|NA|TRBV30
CAWSVLETQYF
TGTGCCTGGAGTGTATTGGAGACCCAGTACTTC
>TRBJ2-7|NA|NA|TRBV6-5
CASSSPTTVGAYEQYF
TGTGCCAGCAGTTCCCCGACGACAGTGGGGGCCTACGAGCAGTACTTC
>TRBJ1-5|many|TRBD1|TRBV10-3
CAISASGGLNQPQHF
TGTGCCATCAGTGCTTCAGGGGGCCTAAATCAGCCCCAGCATTTT
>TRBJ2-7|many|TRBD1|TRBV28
CASRDRVGSASQSSYEQYF
TGTGCCAGCCGGGACAGGGTCGGGTCCGCGAGCCAGAGCTCCTACGAGCAGTACTTC
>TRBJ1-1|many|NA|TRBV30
CAWALGGEYTEAFF
TGTGCCTGGGCACTCGGTGGGGAGTACACTGAAGCTTTCTTT
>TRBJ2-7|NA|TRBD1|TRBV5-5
CASSLAAGGTYEQYF
TGTGCCAGCAGCTTGGCGGCAGGGGGTACCTACGAGCAGTACTTC
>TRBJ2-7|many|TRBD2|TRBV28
CASRVLAGAHEQYF
TGTGCCAGCAGGGTACTAGCGGGAGCCCACGAGCAGTACTTC
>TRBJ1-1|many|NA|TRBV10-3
CATSPGSGINTEAFF
TGTGCCACCTCCCCCGGGTCGGGGATCAACACTGAAGCTTTCTTT
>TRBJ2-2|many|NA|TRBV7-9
CASSPGARDTGELFF
TGTGCCAGCAGCCCCGGCGCCCGCGACACCGGGGAGCTGTTTTTT
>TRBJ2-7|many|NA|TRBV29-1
CSVEQDRYEQYF
TGCAGCGTTGAACAGGACAGATACGAGCAGTACTTC
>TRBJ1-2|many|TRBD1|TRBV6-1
CASSQGAGSGYTF
TGTGCCAGCAGCCAGGGGGCCGGGAGTGGCTACACCTTC
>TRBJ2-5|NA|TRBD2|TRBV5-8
CASSTGTSRAQETQYF
TGTGCCAGCAGCACTGGGACTAGTCGGGCGCAAGAGACCCAGTACTTC
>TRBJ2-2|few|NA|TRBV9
CASSVAKGGGELFF
TGTGCCAGCAGCGTAGCTAAGGGAGGCGGGGAGCTGTTTTTT
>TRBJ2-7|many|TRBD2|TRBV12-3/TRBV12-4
CASSPSGRVSYEQYF
TGTGCCAGCAGTCCTAGCGGGAGGGTATCCTACGAGCAGTACTTC
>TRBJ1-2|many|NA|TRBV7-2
CASSPEGGAGGYTF
TGTGCCAGCAGCCCAGAGGGGGGGGCGGGCGGCTACACCTTC
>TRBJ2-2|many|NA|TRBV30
CAWRVGAGDHGELFF
TGTGCCTGGAGGGTCGGGGCAGGGGATCACGGGGAGCTGTTTTTT
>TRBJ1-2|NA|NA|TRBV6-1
CASSHDSYGYTF
TGTGCCAGCAGCCACGATAGCTATGGCTACACCTTC
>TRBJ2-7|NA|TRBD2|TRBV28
CASSLPSWTSGDTREQYF
TGTGCCAGCAGTTTACCCTCCTGGACTAGCGGGGACACACGGGAGCAGTACTTC
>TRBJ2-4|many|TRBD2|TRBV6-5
CASTYSASGLAKNIQYF
TGTGCCAGCACCTACTCGGCTAGCGGCCTAGCCAAAAACATTCAGTACTTC
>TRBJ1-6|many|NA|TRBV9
CASSVAIGGVDNSPLHF
TGTGCCAGCAGCGTAGCTATCGGAGGGGTTGATAATTCACCCCTCCACTTT
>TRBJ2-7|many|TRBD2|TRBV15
CATSPSGRGYEQYF
TGTGCCACCAGCCCAAGCGGGAGAGGCTACGAGCAGTACTTC
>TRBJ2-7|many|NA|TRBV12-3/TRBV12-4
CASSLVLRGYEQYF
TGTGCCAGCAGTTTAGTTCTCCGCGGCTACGAGCAGTACTTC
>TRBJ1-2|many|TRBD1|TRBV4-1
CASSQEIVRDRAGYHTF
TGCGCCAGCAGCCAAGAAATCGTCCGGGACAGGGCCGGTTATCACACCTTC
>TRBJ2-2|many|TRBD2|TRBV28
CASSSGLGPGELFF
TGTGCCAGCAGTTCGGGACTAGGACCCGGGGAGCTGTTTTTT
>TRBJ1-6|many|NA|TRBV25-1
CASSDGESSYNSPLHF
TGTGCCAGCAGCGATGGGGAGAGCTCCTATAATTCACCCCTCCACTTT
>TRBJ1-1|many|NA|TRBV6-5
CASSLRGADTEAFF
TGTGCCAGCAGTCTCCGGGGGGCGGACACTGAAGCTTTCTTT
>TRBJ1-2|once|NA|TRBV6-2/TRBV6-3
CASGRENNYGYTF
TGTGCCAGCGGAAGGGAGAATAACTATGGCTACACCTTC
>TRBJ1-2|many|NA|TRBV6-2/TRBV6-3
CASTSTAFGNGYTF
TGTGCCAGCACCTCGACGGCCTTCGGTAATGGCTACACCTTC
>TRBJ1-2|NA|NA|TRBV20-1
CSAADTDLDGYTF
TGCAGTGCTGCGGACACTGACCTAGATGGCTACACCTTC
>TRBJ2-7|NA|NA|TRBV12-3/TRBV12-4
CASSLMRDYEQYF
TGTGCCAGCAGTTTAATGAGGGACTACGAGCAGTACTTC
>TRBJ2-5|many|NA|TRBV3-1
CASSHLSGGQETQYF
TGTGCCAGCAGCCATCTTTCCGGGGGTCAAGAGACCCAGTACTTC
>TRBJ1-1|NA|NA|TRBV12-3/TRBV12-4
CASSFHVKVGTEAFF
TGTGCCAGCAGTTTCCACGTGAAGGTTGGCACTGAAGCTTTCTTT
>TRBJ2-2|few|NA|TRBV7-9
CASSPQGPGVGELFF
TGTGCCAGCAGCCCCCAGGGTCCGGGGGTCGGGGAGCTGTTTTTT
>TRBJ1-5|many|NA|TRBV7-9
CASSLSLPYSNQPQHF
TGTGCCAGCAGCTTATCCCTACCTTATAGCAATCAGCCCCAGCATTTT